This T cell receptor beta chain was identified during a study of T cells expressing NK-cell markers. Study-wide background: Sequencing of TCR beta repertoires drew on sorted CD3+CD56+NKG2C+, CD3+CD56+NKG2C- and CD3+CD56-NKG2C+ T cells.

Following a re-call of the 5' RACE reads, TCRdb has one entry per CDR3 protein and lacks DNA. In all, the sample yields roughly 390,000 distinct CDR3 sequences. The CDR3 runs to 14 residues. Germline CDR1 and CDR2: ENHRY and SYGVKD. The sequencing input was blood T cells: a sorted CD56 or NKG2C T cell subset, CD4+ or CD8+ T cells, or bulk PBMC T cells (not recorded which). This TCR was recovered from a woman aged 45 to 65 in good health. This chain links TRBV10-3 with TRBJ1-1; the D call of TRBD1 rests on TCRdb alone, since no DNA is present to check it. The CDR3 spells CAISVRQGNTEAFF.